The 5 T cell receptor beta chains below were found in one sample sequenced in a study of blood T cells in healthy people across ages. For the second PCR, which ran for about 7 to 12 cycles, a sample-barcoded 5' primer and a J-beta primer mix were used. From the 5' RACE reads, TCRdb called clonotypes with MiXCR, one entry per CDR3 protein. The sample has around 1.5 million distinct CDR3 sequences, roughly 32% seen once; the top ten hold 11%. Sequenced input: blood. The receptors were sampled from a woman between 25 and 40 years old in good health.

The rearrangement joins TRBV30 to TRBJ2-1; 8 bases fit TRBD2. Germline loops: CDR1 GTSNPN, CDR2 SVGIG (reference sequence). There are 13 residues in the CDR3. DNA for the CDR3: TGTGCATCAGCGGGGGACGCCTACAATGAGCAGTTCTTC. This encodes CASAGDAYNEQFF.

This chain uses TRBV18 with TRBJ2-1; 8 nucleotides match TRBD2. The CDR3 consists of 15 residues. Trimming at V came to 3 bases and at J to 5 bases, leaving 6 bases not matched to a gene. CDR1 KGHSH and CDR2 LQKENI come from the germline V gene. In DNA, the CDR3 is TGTGCCAGCTCACCCGTCGGACTAGCTAACAATGAGCAGTTCTTC. Protein product: CASSPVGLANNEQFF.

A remark on this clonotype: No conserved phenylalanine or tryptophan ends this CDR3, so it is likely a read error. The DNA is omitted, as the CDR3 cannot be located on it reliably, and the CDR3 follows TCRdb's listing. This sequence joins TRBV4-1 and TRBJ2-7; the DNA was not compared with TRBD2, the D call given in the table. The germline CDR1 and CDR2 sequences are MGHRA and YSYEKL. Counting both end residues, the CDR3 totals 18 amino acids. This CDR3 is CASSQDIHAEVSLLRAVL.

This clonotype was recorded at least ten times. This chain connects TRBV5-1 to TRBJ2-3; no clear D. This CDR3 contains 18 residues. Germline V gives CDR1 SGHRS, CDR2 YFSETQ. Trimming removed 0 bases at V and 2 bases at J, with 19 bases between. The CDR3 DNA follows: TGCGCCAGCAGCTTGGTATCCCCCCTGACGGTCAACACAGATACGCAGTATTTT. This sequence encodes CASSLVSPLTVNTDTQYF.

This clonotype has a handful of counts. This chain links TRBV5-5 with TRBJ2-7; TRBD2 might be the D (7 bases). Trimming shortened V by 4 bases and J by 4 bases, and 21 bases separated the two germline ends. The germline V gene has CDR1 SGHKS and CDR2 YYEKEE (reference sequence). This CDR3 spans 16 amino acids. CDR3 protein: CASSVFAGGGTYEQYF. The CDR3 nucleotides read TGTGCCAGCAGCGTCTTCGCTGGGGGGGGCACGTACGAGCAGTACTTC.